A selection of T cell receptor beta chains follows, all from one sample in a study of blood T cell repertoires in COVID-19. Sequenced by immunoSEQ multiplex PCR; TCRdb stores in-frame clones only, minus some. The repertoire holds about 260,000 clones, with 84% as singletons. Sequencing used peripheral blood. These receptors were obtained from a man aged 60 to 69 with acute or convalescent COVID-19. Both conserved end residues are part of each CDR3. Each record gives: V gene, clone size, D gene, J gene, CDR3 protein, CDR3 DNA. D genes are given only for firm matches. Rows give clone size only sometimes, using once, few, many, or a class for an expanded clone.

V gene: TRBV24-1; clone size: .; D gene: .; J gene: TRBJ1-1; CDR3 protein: CATRSPNTEAFF; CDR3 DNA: TGTGCCACCCGGAGCCCGAACACTGAAGCTTTCTTT
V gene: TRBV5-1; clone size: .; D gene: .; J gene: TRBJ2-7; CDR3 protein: CASSLGRPPFQDEQYF; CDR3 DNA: TGCGCCAGCAGCTTGGGACGGCCCCCATTTCAGGACGAGCAGTACTTC
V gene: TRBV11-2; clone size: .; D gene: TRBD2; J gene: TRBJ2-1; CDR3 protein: CASRGGGPVHEQFF; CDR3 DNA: TGTGCCAGCAGGGGGGGAGGGCCTGTGCATGAGCAGTTCTTC
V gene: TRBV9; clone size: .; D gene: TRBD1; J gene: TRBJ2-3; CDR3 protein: CASSVGEGQGADTQYF; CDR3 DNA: TGTGCCAGCAGCGTAGGTGAGGGACAGGGGGCAGATACGCAGTATTTT
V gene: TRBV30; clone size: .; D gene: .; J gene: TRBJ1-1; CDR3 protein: CAWSSTEAFF; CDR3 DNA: TGTGCCTGGAGCTCTACTGAAGCTTTCTTT
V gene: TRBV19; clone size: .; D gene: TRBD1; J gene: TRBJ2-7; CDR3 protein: CASRQGPTYEQYF; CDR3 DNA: TGTGCCAGTAGACAGGGGCCCACCTACGAGCAGTACTTC
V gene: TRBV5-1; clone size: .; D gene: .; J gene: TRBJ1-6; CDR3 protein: CASSVQGWGNSPLHF; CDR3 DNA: TGCGCCAGCAGCGTACAGGGTTGGGGGAATTCACCCCTCCACTTT
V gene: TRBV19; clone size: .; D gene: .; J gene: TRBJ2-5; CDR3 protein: CASSDSTQETQYF; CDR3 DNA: TGTGCCAGTAGTGACAGTACCCAAGAGACCCAGTACTTC
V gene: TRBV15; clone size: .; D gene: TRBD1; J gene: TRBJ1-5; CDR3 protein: CATSRVTGGGNQPQHF; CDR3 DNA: TGTGCCACCAGCAGAGTGACAGGGGGTGGCAATCAGCCCCAGCATTTT
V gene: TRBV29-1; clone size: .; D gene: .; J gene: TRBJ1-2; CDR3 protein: CSVEGPDRGYTF; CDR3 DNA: TGCAGCGTTGAAGGCCCAGACAGGGGCTACACCTTC
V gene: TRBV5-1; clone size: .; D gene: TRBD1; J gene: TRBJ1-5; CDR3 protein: CASSSTAGGNQPQHF; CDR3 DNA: TGCGCCAGCAGCTCCACCGCAGGGGGGAATCAGCCCCAGCATTTT
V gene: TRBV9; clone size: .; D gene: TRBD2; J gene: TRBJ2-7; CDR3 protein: CASSVQAGEGVEQYF; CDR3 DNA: TGTGCCAGCAGCGTCCAAGCGGGAGAAGGTGTGGAGCAGTACTTC
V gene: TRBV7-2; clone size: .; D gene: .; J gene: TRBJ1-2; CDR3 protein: CASSLAQEMGYTF; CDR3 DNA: TGTGCCAGCAGTTTGGCACAGGAGATGGGCTACACCTTC
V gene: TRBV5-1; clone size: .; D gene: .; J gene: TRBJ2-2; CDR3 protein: CASSPKNTGELFF; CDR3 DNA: TGCGCCAGCAGCCCAAAGAACACCGGGGAGCTGTTTTTT
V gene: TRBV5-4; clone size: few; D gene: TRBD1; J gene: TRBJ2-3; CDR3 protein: CASSFGTGATDTQYF; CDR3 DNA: TGTGCCAGCAGCTTTGGGACAGGGGCCACAGATACGCAGTATTTT
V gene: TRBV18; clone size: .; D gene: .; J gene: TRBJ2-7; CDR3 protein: CASSPTESTYEQYF; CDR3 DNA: TGTGCCAGCTCACCAACCGAGTCCACCTACGAGCAGTACTTC
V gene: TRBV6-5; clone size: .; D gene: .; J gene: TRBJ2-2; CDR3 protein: CASSLGEAGELFF; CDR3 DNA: TGTGCCAGCAGCCTAGGGGAGGCCGGGGAGCTGTTTTTT
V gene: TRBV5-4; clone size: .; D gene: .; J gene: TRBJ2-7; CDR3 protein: CASSDPGKLYEQYF; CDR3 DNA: TGTGCCAGCAGTGACCCAGGGAAGCTCTACGAGCAGTACTTC